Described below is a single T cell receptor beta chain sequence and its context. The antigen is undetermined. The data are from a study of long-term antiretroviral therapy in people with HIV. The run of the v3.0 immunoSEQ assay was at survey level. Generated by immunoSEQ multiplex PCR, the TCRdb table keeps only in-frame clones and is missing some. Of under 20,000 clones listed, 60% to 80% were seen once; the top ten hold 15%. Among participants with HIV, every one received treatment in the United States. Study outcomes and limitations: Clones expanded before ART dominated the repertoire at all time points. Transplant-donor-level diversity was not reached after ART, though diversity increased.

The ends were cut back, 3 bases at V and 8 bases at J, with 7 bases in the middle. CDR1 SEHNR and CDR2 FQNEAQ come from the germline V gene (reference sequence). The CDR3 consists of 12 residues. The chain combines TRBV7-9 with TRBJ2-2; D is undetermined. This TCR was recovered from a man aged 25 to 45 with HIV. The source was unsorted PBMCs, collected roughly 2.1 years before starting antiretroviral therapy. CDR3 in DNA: TGTGCCAGCAGCTTTGTGCCTGGGGAGCTGTTTTTT. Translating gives CASSFVPGELFF.